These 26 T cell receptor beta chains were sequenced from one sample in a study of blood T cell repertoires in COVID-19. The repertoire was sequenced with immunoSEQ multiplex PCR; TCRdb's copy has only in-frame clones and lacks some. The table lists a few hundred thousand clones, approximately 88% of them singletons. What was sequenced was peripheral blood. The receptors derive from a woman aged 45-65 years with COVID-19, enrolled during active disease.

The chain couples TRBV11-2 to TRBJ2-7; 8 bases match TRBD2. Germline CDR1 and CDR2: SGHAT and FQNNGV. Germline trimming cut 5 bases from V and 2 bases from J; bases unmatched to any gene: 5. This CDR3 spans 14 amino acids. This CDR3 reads CASSLGGDAYEQYF. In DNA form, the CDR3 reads TGTGCCAGCAGCCTCGGGGGGGACGCCTACGAGCAGTACTTC.

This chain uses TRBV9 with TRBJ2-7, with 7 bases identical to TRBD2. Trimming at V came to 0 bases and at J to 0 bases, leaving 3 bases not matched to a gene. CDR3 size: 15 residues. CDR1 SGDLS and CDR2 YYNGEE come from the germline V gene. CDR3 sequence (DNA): TGTGCCAGCAGCGTAGACGGGGGGAACTCCTACGAGCAGTACTTC. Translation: CASSVDGGNSYEQYF.

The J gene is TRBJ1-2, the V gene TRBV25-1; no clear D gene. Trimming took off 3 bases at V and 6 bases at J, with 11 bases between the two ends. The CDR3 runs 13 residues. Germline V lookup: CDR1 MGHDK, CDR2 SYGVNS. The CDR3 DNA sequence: TGTGCCAGCAGTGATGCAGGTCGAGATGGCTACACCTTC. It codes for CASSDAGRDGYTF.

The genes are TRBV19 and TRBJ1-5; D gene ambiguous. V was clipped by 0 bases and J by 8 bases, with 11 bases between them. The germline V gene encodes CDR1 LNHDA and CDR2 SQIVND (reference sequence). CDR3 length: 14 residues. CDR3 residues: CASSIDGEEKPQHF. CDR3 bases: TGTGCCAGTAGTATAGACGGGGAGGAGAAGCCCCAGCATTTT. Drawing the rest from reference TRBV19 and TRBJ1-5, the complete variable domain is DGGITQSPKYLFRKEGQNVTLSCEQNLNHDAMYWYRQDPGQGLRLIYYSQIVNDFQKGDIAEGYSVSREKKESFPLTVTSAQKNPTAFYLCASSIDGEEKPQHFGDGTRLSIL.

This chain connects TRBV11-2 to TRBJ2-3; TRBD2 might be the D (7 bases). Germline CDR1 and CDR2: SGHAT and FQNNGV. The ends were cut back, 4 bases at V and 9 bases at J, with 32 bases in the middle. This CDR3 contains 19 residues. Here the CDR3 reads CASSSPRGASGAGFGTQYF. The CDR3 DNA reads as TGTGCCAGCAGCTCCCCTCGGGGGGCCTCAGGGGCGGGGTTCGGCACGCAGTATTTT.

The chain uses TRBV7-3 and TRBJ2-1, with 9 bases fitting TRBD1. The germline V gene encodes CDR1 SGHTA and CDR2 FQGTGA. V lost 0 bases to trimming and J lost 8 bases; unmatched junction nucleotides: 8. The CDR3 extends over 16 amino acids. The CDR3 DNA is TGTGCCAGCAGCTTAACCTCCGGGACAGGGAGGGATGAGCAGTTCTTC. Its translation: CASSLTSGTGRDEQFF.

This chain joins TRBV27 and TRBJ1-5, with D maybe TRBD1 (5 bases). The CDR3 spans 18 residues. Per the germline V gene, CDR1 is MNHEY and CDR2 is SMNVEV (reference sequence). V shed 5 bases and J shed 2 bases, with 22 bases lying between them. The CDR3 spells CASSPQGTGLHRNQPQHF. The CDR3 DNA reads TGTGCCAGCAGTCCGCAGGGAACTGGCCTCCATCGCAATCAGCCCCAGCATTTT.

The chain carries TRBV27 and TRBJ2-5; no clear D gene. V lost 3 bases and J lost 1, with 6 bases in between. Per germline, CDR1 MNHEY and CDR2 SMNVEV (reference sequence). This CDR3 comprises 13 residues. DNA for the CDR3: TGTGCCAGCAGTTTTTCCAGCCAAGAGACCCAGTACTTC. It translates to CASSFSSQETQYF.

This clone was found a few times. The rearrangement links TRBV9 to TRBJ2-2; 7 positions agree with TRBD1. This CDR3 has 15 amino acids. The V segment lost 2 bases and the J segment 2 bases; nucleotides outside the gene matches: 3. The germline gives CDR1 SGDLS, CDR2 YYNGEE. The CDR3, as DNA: TGTGCCAGCAGCGTTCGGGACAGTAACACCGGGGAGCTGTTTTTT. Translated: CASSVRDSNTGELFF.

CDR3 loop: CSVGHNRGAGELFF. CDR3 sequence (DNA): TGCAGCGTTGGTCACAATCGCGGAGCCGGGGAGCTGTTTTTT. The V call is TRBV29-1, the J call TRBJ2-2; D ambiguous. The CDR3 runs to 14 residues. The V gene's germline CDR1 is SQVTM and CDR2 ANQGSEA. Trimming shortened V by 4 bases and J by 6 bases, and 15 bases separated the two germline ends.

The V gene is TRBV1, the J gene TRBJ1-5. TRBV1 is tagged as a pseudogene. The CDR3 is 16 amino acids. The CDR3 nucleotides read TGCACCAGCAGCATCCTTGATGGGGGGGGCAATCAGCCCCAGCATTTT. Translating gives CTSSILDGGGNQPQHF.

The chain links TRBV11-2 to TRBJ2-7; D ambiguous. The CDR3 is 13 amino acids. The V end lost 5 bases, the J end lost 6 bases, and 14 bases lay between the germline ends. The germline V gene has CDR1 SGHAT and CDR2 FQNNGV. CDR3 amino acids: CASSPERLSEQYF. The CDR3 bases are TGTGCCAGCAGCCCAGAGCGCTTGTCCGAGCAGTACTTC.

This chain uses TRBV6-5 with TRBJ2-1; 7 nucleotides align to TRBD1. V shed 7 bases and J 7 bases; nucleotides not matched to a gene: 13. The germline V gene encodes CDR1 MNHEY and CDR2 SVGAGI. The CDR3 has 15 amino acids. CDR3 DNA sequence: TGTGCCAGCATCCTTTCAAGGGGGCAAGGAAATGAGCAGTTCTTC. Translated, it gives CASILSRGQGNEQFF.

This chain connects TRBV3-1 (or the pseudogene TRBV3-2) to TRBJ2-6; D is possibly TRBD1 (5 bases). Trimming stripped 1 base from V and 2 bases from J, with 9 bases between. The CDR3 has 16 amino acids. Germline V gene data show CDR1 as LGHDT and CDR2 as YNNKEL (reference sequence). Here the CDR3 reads CASSQGAGTGANVLTF. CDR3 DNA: TGTGCCAGCAGCCAAGGGGCAGGGACTGGGGCCAACGTCCTGACTTTC.

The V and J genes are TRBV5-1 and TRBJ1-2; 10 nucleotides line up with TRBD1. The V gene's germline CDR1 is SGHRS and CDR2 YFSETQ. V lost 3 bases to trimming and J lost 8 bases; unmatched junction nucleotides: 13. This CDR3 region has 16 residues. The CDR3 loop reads CASSSLLGTGESGYTF. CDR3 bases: TGCGCCAGCAGCTCTTTATTAGGGACAGGGGAGTCGGGCTACACCTTC.

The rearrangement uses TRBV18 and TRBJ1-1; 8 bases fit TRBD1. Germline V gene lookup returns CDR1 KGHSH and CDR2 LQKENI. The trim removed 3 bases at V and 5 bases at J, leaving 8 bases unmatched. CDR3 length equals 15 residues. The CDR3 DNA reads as TGTGCCAGCTCACCTCAAGGACAGGGCGGGACTGAAGCTTTCTTT. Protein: CASSPQGQGGTEAFF. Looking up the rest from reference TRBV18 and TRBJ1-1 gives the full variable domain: NAGVMQNPRHLVRRRGQEARLRCSPMKGHSHVYWYRQLPEEGLKFMVYLQKENIIDESGMPKERFSAEFPKEGPSILRIQQVVRGDSAAYFCASSPQGQGGTEAFFGQGTRLTVV.

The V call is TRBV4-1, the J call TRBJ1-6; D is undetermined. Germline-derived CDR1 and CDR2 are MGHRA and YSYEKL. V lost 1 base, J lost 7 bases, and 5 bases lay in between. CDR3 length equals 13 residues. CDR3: CASSQGANSPLHF. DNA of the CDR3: TGCGCCAGCAGCCAAGGAGCGAATTCACCCCTCCACTTT.

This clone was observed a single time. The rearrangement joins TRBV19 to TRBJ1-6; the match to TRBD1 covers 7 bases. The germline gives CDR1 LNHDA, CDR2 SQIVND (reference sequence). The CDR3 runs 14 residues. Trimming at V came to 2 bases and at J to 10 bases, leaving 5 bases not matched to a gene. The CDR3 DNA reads TGTGCCAGTAGTATACGGGACAGAGGGTCACCCCTCCACTTT. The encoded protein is CASSIRDRGSPLHF.

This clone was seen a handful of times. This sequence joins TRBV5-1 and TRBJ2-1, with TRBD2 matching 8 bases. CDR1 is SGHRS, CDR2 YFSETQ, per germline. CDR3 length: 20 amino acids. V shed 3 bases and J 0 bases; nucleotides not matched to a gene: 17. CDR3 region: CASSWPPGAGGRSSYNEQFF. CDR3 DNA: TGCGCCAGCAGCTGGCCGCCAGGGGCGGGGGGCCGGAGCTCCTACAATGAGCAGTTCTTC. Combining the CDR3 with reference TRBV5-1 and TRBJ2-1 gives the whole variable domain KAGVTQTPRYLIKTRGQQVTLSCSPISGHRSVSWYQQTPGQGLQFLFEYFSETQRNKGNFPGRFSGRQFSNSRSEMNVSTLELGDSALYLCASSWPPGAGGRSSYNEQFFGPGTRLTVL.

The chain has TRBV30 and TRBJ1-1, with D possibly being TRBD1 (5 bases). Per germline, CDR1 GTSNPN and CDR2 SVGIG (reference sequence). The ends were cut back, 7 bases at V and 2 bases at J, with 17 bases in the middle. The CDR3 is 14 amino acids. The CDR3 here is CAYGGGELNTEAFF. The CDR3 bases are TGTGCCTACGGGGGGGGAGAACTTAACACTGAAGCTTTCTTT.

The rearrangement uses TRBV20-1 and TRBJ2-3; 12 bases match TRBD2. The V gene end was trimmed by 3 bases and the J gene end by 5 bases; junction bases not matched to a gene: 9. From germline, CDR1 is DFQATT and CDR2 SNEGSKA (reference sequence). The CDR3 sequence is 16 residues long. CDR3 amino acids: CSASARTSGDLDTQYF. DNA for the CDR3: TGCAGTGCTAGTGCCCGGACTAGCGGGGACCTAGATACGCAGTATTTT.

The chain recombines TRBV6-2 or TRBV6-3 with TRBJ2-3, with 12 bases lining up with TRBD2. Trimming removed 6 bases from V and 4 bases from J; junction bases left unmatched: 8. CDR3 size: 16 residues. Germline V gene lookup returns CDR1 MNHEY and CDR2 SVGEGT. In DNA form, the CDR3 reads TGTGCCAGCAGCCCTCTAGCGGGGGGGCATGCAGATACGCAGTATTTT. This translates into CASSPLAGGHADTQYF.

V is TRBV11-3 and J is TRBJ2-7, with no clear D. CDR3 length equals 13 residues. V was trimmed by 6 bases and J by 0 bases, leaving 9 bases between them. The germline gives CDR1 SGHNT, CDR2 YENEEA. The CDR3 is CASSPSSSYEQYF. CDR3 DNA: TGTGCCAGCAGTCCCTCCAGCTCCTACGAGCAGTACTTC.

The DNA of the CDR3 is TGTGCCTGGACTGGGGGACAGGGGGAAACTAATGAAAAACTGTTTTTT. Its protein product is CAWTGGQGETNEKLFF. This chain joins TRBV30 and TRBJ1-4, with TRBD1 identical over 11 bases. J was trimmed by 1 base and V by 4 bases; bases with no gene match: 5. The CDR3 has 16 amino acids. CDR1 and CDR2 from the germline V gene are GTSNPN and SVGIG (reference sequence). Filled out from reference TRBV30 and TRBJ1-4, the complete variable domain reads SQTIHQWPATLVQPVGSPLSLECTVEGTSNPNLYWYRQAAGRGLQLLFYSVGIGQISSEVPQNLSASRPQDRQFILSSKKLLLSDSGFYLCAWTGGQGETNEKLFFGSGTQLSVL.

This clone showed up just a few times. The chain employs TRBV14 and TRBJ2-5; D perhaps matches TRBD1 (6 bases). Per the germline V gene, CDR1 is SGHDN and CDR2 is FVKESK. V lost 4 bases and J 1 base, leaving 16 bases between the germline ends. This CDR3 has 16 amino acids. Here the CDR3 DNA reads TGTGCCAGCAGCCCACGAAGGACAGCTTCCCAAGAGACCCAGTACTTC. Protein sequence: CASSPRRTASQETQYF.

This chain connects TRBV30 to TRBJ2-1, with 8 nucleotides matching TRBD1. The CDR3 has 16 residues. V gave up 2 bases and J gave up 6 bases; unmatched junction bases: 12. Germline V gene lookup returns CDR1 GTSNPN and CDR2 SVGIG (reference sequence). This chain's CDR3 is CAWSRGQGAGGNEQFF. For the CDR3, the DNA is TGTGCCTGGAGTAGAGGACAGGGAGCAGGGGGCAATGAGCAGTTCTTC.